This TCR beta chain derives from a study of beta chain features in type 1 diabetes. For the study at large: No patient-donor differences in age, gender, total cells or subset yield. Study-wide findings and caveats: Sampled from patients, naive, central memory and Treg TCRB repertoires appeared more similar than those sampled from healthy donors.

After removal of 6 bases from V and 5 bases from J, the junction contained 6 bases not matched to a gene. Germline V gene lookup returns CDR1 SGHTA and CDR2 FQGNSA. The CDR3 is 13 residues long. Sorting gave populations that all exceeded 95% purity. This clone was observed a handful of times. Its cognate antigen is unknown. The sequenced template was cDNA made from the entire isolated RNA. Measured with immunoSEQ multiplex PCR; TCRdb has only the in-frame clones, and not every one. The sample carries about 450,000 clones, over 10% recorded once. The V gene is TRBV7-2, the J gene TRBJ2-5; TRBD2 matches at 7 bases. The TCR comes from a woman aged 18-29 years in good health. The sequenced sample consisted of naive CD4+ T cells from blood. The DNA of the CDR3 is TGTGCCAGCAGGATAGCGGGTGGGGAGACCCAGTACTTC. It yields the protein CASRIAGGETQYF.